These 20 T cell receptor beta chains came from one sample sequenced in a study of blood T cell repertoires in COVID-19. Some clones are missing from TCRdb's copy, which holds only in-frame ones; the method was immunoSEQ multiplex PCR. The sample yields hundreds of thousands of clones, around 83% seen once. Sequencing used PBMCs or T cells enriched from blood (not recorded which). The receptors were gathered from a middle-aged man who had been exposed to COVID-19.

This CDR3 is CASSLPDRRPLEAFF. CDR3 nucleotide sequence: TGTGCCAGCAGCTTGCCCGACAGGCGGCCACTTGAAGCTTTCTTT. The chain is built from TRBV5-4 and TRBJ1-1; perhaps TRBD1 as D (6 bases). The CDR3 is 15 residues long. The germline V and J ends were trimmed by 1 base and 7 bases, with 17 bases remaining between them. From germline, CDR1 is SGHNT and CDR2 YYREEE (reference sequence).

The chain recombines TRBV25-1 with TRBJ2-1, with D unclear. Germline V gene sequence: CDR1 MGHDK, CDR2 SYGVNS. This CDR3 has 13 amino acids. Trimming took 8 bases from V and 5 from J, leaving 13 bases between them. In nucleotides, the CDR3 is TGTGCCAGCTGGAGTAGCTGGGACAATGAGCAGTTCTTC. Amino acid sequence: CASWSSWDNEQFF.

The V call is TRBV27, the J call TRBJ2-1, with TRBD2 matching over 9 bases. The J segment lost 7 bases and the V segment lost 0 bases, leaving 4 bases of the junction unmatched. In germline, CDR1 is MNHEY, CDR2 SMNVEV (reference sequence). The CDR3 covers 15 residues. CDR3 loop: CASSLSSGSRNEQFF. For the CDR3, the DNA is TGTGCCAGCAGTTTATCTAGCGGGAGCCGAAATGAGCAGTTCTTC.

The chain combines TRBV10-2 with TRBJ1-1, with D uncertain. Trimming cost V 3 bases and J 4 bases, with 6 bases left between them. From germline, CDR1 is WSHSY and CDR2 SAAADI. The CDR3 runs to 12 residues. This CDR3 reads CASSEAPTEAFF. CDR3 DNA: TGCGCCAGCAGTGAAGCCCCCACTGAAGCTTTCTTT.

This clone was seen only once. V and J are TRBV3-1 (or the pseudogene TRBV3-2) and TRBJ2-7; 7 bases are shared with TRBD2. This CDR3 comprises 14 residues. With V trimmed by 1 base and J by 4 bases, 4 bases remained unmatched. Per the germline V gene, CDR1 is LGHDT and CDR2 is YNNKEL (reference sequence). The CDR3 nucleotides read TGTGCCAGCAGCCAAGTCGCGGGAGAATACGAGCAGTACTTC. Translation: CASSQVAGEYEQYF.

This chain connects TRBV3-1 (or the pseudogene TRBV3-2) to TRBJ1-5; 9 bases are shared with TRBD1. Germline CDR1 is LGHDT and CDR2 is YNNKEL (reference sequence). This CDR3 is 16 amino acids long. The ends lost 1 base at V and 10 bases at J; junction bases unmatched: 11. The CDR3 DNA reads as TGTGCCAGCAGCCAAGCAGTTCGGGACAGGGTTAGTCCCCAGCATTTT. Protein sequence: CASSQAVRDRVSPQHF.

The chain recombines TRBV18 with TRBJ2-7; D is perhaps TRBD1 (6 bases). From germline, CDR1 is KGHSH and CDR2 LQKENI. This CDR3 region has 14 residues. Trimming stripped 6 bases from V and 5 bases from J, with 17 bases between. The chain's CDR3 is CASSRDKGSNEQYF. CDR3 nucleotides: TGTGCCAGCTCGAGGGACAAGGGAAGTAACGAGCAGTACTTC.

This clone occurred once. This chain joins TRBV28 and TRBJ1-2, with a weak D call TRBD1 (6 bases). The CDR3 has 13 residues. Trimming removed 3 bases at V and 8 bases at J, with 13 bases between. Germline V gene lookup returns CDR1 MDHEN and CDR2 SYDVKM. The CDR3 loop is CASSLTGPWGYTF. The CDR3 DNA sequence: TGTGCCAGCAGTTTGACAGGCCCCTGGGGCTACACCTTC.

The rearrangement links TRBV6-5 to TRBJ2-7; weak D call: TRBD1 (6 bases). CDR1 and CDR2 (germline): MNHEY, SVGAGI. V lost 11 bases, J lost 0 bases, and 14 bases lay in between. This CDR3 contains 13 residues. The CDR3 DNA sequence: TGTGCCGGAAAGACAGGATACTCCTACGAGCAGTACTTC. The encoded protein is CAGKTGYSYEQYF.

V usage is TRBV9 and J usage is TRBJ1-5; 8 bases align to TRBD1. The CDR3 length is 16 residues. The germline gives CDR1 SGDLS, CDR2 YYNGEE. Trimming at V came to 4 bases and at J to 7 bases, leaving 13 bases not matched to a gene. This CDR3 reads CASSIRTGKAGQPQHF. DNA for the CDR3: TGTGCCAGCAGCATAAGGACAGGGAAGGCCGGGCAGCCCCAGCATTTT.

CDR3 nucleotides: TGTGCCAGCAGTTCGACAGGGGTGGTCACTGAAGCTTTCTTT. Its translation is CASSSTGVVTEAFF. V gene TRBV6-5 combines with J gene TRBJ1-1; 8 nucleotides line up with TRBD1. The ends lost 4 bases at V and 4 bases at J; junction bases unmatched: 5. The CDR3 is 14 residues long. CDR1 is MNHEY and CDR2 is SVGAGI in the germline V gene.

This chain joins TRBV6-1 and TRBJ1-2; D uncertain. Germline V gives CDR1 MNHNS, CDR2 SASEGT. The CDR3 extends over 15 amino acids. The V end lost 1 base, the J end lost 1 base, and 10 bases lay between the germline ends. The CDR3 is CASSEGQVLNYGYTF. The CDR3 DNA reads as TGTGCCAGCAGTGAAGGGCAGGTGCTTAACTATGGCTACACCTTC.

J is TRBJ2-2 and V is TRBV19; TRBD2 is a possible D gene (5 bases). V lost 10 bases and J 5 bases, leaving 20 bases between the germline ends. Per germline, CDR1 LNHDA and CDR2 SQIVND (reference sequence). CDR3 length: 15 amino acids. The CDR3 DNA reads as TGTGCCACCGGAACTCGGGGATTGGGGACCGGGGAGCTGTTTTTT. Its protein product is CATGTRGLGTGELFF.

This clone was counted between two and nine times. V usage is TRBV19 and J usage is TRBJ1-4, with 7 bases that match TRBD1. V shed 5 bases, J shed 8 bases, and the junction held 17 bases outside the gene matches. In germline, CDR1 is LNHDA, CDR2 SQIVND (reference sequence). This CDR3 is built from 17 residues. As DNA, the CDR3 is TGTGCCAGTAGTTCCCGGGACAGTATTCCCCAGGGCGAAAAACTGTTTTTT. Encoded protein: CASSSRDSIPQGEKLFF.

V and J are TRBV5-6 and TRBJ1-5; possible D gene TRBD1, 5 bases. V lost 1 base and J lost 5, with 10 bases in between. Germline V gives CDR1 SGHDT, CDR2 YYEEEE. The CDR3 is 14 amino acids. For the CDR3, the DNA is TGTGCCAGCAGCTTGCAGGGCATGCATCAGCCCCAGCATTTT. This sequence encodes CASSLQGMHQPQHF.

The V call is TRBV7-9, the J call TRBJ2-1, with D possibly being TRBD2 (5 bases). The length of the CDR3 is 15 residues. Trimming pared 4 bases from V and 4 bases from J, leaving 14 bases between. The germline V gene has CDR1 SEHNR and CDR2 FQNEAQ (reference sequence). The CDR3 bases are TGTGCCAGCAGCTCCCACTCGAGCGGATACAATGAGCAGTTCTTC. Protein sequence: CASSSHSSGYNEQFF.

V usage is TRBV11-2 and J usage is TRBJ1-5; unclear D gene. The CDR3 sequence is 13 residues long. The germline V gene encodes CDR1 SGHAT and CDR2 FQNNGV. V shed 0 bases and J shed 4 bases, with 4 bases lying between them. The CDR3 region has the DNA TGTGCCAGCAGCTTAGACGGTAATCAGCCCCAGCATTTT. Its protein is CASSLDGNQPQHF.

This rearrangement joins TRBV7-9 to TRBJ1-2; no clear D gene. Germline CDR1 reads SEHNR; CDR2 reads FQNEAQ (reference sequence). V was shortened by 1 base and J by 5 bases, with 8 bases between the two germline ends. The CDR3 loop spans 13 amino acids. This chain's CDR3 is CASSLELAYGYTF. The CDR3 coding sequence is TGTGCCAGCAGCTTAGAATTGGCATATGGCTACACCTTC.

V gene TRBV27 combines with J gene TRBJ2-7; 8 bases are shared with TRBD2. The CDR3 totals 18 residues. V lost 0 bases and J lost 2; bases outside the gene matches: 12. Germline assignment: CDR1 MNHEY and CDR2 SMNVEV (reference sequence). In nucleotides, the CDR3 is TGTGCCAGCAGTTTATCCTACTACCTAGCGGGCCGTACCTACGAGCAGTACTTC. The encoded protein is CASSLSYYLAGRTYEQYF.

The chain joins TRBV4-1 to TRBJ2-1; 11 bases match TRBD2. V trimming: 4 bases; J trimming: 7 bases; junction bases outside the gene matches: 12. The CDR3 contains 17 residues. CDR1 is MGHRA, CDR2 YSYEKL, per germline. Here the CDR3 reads CASSREGLAALGNEQFF. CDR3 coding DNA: TGCGCCAGCAGCCGGGAGGGACTAGCGGCCTTGGGGAATGAGCAGTTCTTC.